This paragraph covers one T cell receptor (beta chain) sequence. TCRdb keeps only in-frame clones here, not all; method: immunoSEQ multiplex PCR. This table has more than 85,000 clones, roughly 91% appearing once. The data stem from a study of OX40 agonist ivuxolimab in advanced cancers. On the study more broadly: Patients were dosed with the agonistic anti-OX40 (CD134) antibody ivuxolimab. Hepatocellular carcinoma, melanoma, renal cell or head and neck cancer occurred in dose-escalation patients.

Germline V gene lookup returns CDR1 LGHNA and CDR2 YNFKEQ. The V and J ends lost 1 base and 8 bases respectively, with 20 bases between them. This CDR3 region has 16 residues. Sequenced material: CD4+ or CD8+ T cells sorted from blood, taken in a trial of the OX40 agonist ivuxolimab. The receptor was derived from an adult with an advanced solid tumor such as melanoma, head and neck, liver or kidney cancer. The chain links TRBV4-2 to TRBJ1-2, with a possible D match to TRBD1 (6 bases). The CDR3 DNA reads TGTGCCAGCAGCCAAGTGTCCCCCGAGGGGGGAGGAGGCTACACCTTC. Its translation is CASSQVSPEGGGGYTF.